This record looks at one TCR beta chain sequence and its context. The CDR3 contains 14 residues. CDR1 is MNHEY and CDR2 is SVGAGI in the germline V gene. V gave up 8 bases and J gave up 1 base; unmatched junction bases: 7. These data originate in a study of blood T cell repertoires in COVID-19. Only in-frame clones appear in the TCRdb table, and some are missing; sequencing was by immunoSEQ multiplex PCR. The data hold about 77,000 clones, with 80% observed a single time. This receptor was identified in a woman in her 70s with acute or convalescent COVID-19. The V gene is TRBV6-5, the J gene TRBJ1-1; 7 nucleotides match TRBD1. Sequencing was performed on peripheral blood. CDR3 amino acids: CASRRQGRNTEAFF. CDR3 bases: TGTGCCAGCCGTAGACAGGGACGGAACACTGAAGCTTTCTTT.